This T cell receptor (beta chain) was captured in a study of tumor-infiltrating lymphocytes in primary liver carcinoma. Study-level results: Tumor region pairs showed greater overlap than either tumor-adjacent or tumor-blood pairs did. Tumors carried a top-250-clone fraction significantly exceeding that of blood (p = 0.039).

There are a few counts of this clonotype. The antigen remains unidentified. The investigators made TCR beta cDNA from about 500 ng total RNA, using a constant-region primer. Three nested multiplex PCR rounds of slightly modified ARM-PCR generated TCR beta libraries. TRBV1-TRBV30 forward and Cbeta reverse primers drove the first two roughly 11-cycle rounds. TCRdb itself ran the multiplex PCR reads through MiXCR, one entry per CDR3 protein. The sample holds 150,000 to 200,000 distinct CDR3 sequences, 50% to 75% seen once. The authors took blood RNA from unsorted whole blood and also extracted germline DNA. Every patient had chronic HBV infection and was treatment-naive. Before the operation took place, four milliliters of peripheral blood were collected. Trimming stripped 5 bases from V and 1 base from J, with 11 bases between. The CDR3 is 14 residues long.

The clonotype comes from a man aged 35 to 55 with primary liver carcinoma and hepatitis B virus infection. The chain has TRBV12-3 or TRBV12-4 and TRBJ1-1; D is perhaps TRBD1 (6 bases). Sequencing used peripheral blood. CDR3 sequence (DNA): TGTGCCAGCAGTCCGGGACATTCGAACACTGAAGCTTTCTTT. As protein: CASSPGHSNTEAFF.